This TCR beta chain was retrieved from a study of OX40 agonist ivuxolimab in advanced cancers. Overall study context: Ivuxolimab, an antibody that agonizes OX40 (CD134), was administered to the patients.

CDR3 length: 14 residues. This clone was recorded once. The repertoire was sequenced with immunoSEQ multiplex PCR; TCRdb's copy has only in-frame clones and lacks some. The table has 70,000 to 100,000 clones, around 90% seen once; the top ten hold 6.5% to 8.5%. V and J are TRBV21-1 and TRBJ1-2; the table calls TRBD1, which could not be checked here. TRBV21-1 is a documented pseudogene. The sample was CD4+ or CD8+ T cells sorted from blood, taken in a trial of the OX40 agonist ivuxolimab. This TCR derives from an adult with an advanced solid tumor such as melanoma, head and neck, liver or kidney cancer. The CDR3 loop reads CASSRTEPFIGYTF. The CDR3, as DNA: TGTGCCAGCAGCAGGACAGAACCATTTATCGGCTACACCTTC.